Listed below are T cell receptor beta chains from one sample, sequenced in a study of neurological immune-mediated disorders. TCRdb re-derived calls from the 5' RACE reads in MiXCR, one entry per CDR3 protein. The table includes about 44,000 distinct CDR3 sequences, 20% to 25% detected once. The sample was PBMCs. These receptors all come from a man in his sixties with HTLV-1-associated myelopathy (HAM/TSP). Each CDR3 is given with its conserved first and last residue. The D gene is left open where the match is weak. Size is stated for part of the rows, as once, few or many counts, or as a class when the clone is expanded.

J gene | D gene | clone size | V gene | CDR3 protein | CDR3 DNA
TRBJ2-7 | - | - | TRBV6-1 | CASSRGDTYEQYF | TGTGCCAGCAGTAGGGGGGACACCTACGAGCAGTACTTC
TRBJ2-1 | - | once | TRBV4-2 | CASSQDYTSSYNEQFF | TGTGCCAGCAGCCAAGATTATACTAGCTCCTACAATGAGCAGTTCTTC
TRBJ1-1 | - | many | TRBV27 | CASSLSWGTTEAFF | TGTGCCAGCAGTTTATCATGGGGGACGACTGAAGCTTTCTTT
TRBJ2-1 | - | many | TRBV6-5 | CASSYSGGHEQFF | TGTGCCAGCAGTTACTCGGGGGGGCATGAGCAGTTCTTC
TRBJ1-6 | - | many | TRBV6-5 | CASREVPRNSPLHF | TGTGCCAGCAGGGAGGTCCCCAGGAATTCACCCCTCCACTTT
TRBJ1-1 | - | many | TRBV20-1 | CSARPGAANTEAFF | TGCAGTGCGCGCCCCGGGGCGGCCAACACTGAAGCTTTCTTT
TRBJ2-2 | - | many | TRBV11-2 | CASSPGGAGGELFF | TGTGCCAGCAGCCCCGGTGGGGCTGGCGGGGAGCTGTTTTTT
TRBJ1-2 | - | many | TRBV12-3/TRBV12-4 | CASSLSERGYTF | TGTGCCAGCAGTTTGTCAGAAAGGGGCTACACCTTC
TRBJ2-3 | TRBD2 | - | TRBV9 | CASSVAGGPADTQYF | TGTGCCAGCAGCGTAGCGGGGGGGCCGGCAGATACGCAGTATTTT
TRBJ1-2 | - | many | TRBV20-1 | CSARDLQVLIYTF | TGCAGTGCTAGAGATCTACAGGTCCTTATCTACACCTTC
TRBJ2-7 | - | - | TRBV18 | CASSLWGGWDYEQYF | TGTGCCAGCTCTCTCTGGGGAGGTTGGGACTACGAGCAGTACTTC
TRBJ2-1 | - | - | TRBV12-3/TRBV12-4 | CASRSRADYNEQFF | TGTGCCAGCAGGAGCAGGGCCGACTACAATGAGCAGTTCTTC
TRBJ2-1 | TRBD1 | many | TRBV6-1 | CASNLQGGPYNEQFF | TGTGCCAGCAACTTACAGGGGGGACCTTACAATGAGCAGTTCTTC
TRBJ2-5 | TRBD2 | many | TRBV5-1 | CASTASGTQETQYF | TGCGCCAGCACCGCTAGCGGGACCCAAGAGACCCAGTACTTC
TRBJ1-1 | TRBD1 | many | TRBV7-9 | CASSSLPGQGDGTEAFF | TGTGCCAGCAGCTCGCTCCCGGGACAGGGGGACGGCACTGAAGCTTTCTTT
TRBJ2-1 | TRBD1 | many | TRBV29-1 | CSGYRDRVPNEQFF | TGCAGCGGCTACCGGGACAGGGTTCCCAATGAGCAGTTCTTC
TRBJ2-3 | TRBD2 | many | TRBV12-3/TRBV12-4 | CASSSETSGKGGDTQYF | TGTGCCAGCAGTTCGGAAACTAGCGGTAAAGGGGGAGATACGCAGTATTTT
TRBJ2-5 | - | many | TRBV7-6 | CASSLADLGAWETQYF | TGTGCCAGCAGCTTAGCGGATCTAGGGGCGTGGGAGACCCAGTACTTC
TRBJ2-3 | - | - | TRBV9 | CASSVAAGLGSTDTQYF | TGTGCCAGCAGCGTAGCTGCGGGATTAGGTAGCACAGATACGCAGTATTTT
TRBJ2-1 | TRBD2 | many | TRBV27 | CASSLREGLGEQFF | TGTGCCAGCAGTTTGCGGGAGGGCCTAGGTGAGCAGTTCTTC
TRBJ2-3 | - | many | TRBV29-1 | CSARKDSTDTQYF | TGCAGCGCCCGGAAGGACAGCACAGATACGCAGTATTTT
TRBJ2-3 | TRBD1 | few | TRBV14 | CASSQKYRRPGQSTDTQYF | TGTGCCAGCAGCCAAAAATATCGCAGGCCGGGACAGAGCACAGATACGCAGTATTTT
TRBJ2-5 | - | many | TRBV20-1 | CSARVTSETQYF | TGCAGTGCTAGAGTAACATCGGAGACCCAGTACTTC
TRBJ2-3 | TRBD2 | many | TRBV12-3/TRBV12-4 | CASSLRSTSGRDTQYF | TGTGCCAGCAGTTTACGTTCGACTAGCGGGAGAGATACGCAGTATTTT
TRBJ1-3 | - | many | TRBV7-2 | CASSLGVSGNTIYF | TGTGCCAGCAGCTTAGGGGTATCTGGAAACACCATATATTTT
TRBJ1-3 | - | - | TRBV10-3 | CAIRTGGHFSGNTIYF | TGTGCCATCAGGACGGGGGGACACTTCTCTGGAAACACCATATATTTT
TRBJ2-7 | - | many | TRBV27 | CASSSGPNSYEQYF | TGTGCCAGCAGTTCTGGACCCAACTCCTACGAGCAGTACTTC
TRBJ2-7 | - | many | TRBV5-1 | CASSLGWGDSSYEQYF | TGCGCCAGCAGCTTGGGTTGGGGGGACAGCTCCTACGAGCAGTACTTC
TRBJ2-5 | - | many | TRBV5-1 | CASGAQDQETQYF | TGCGCCAGCGGGGCGCAAGACCAAGAGACCCAGTACTTC
TRBJ2-5 | TRBD1 | many | TRBV28 | CASSSTRTGQETQYF | TGTGCCAGCAGTTCCACCCGGACAGGCCAAGAGACCCAGTACTTC
TRBJ2-3 | TRBD2 | many | TRBV14 | CASSPPTAGTDTQYF | TGTGCCAGCAGCCCACCTACAGCGGGGACAGATACGCAGTATTTT
TRBJ1-4 | - | many | TRBV12-3/TRBV12-4 | CASRGGPNEKLFF | TGTGCCAGCAGAGGAGGGCCTAATGAAAAACTGTTTTTT
TRBJ2-7 | - | few | TRBV3-1 | CASSQASYEQYF | TGTGCCAGCAGCCAAGCTTCCTACGAGCAGTACTTC
TRBJ1-4 | TRBD1 | - | TRBV29-1 | CSVTRQGTTNEKLFF | TGCAGCGTGACCCGACAGGGAACAACTAATGAAAAACTGTTTTTT
TRBJ2-7 | - | many | TRBV25-1 | CASSEPGAGEQYF | TGTGCCAGCAGTGAACCGGGGGCGGGCGAGCAGTACTTC
TRBJ2-1 | TRBD2 | many | TRBV5-1 | CASRAGGSYNEQFF | TGCGCCAGCAGGGCGGGAGGCTCTTACAATGAGCAGTTCTTC
TRBJ2-1 | - | many | TRBV27 | CASSLWGGREQFF | TGTGCCAGCAGTTTATGGGGGGGCCGTGAGCAGTTCTTC
TRBJ1-2 | - | many | TRBV9 | CASSEGYGYTF | TGTGCCAGCAGCGAGGGGTACGGCTACACCTTC
TRBJ2-7 | - | few | TRBV5-1 | CASSPPAAYEQYF | TGCGCCAGCAGCCCCCCCGCCGCCTACGAGCAGTACTTC
TRBJ2-5 | - | many | TRBV5-1 | CASRLSQETQYF | TGCGCCAGCAGACTCAGCCAAGAGACCCAGTACTTC
TRBJ2-1 | - | - | TRBV20-1 | CSFYICSASPAGEGFYNEQFF | -
TRBJ1-4 | - | few | TRBV20-1 | CSAGIAGMTNEKLFF | TGCAGTGCGGGGATAGCAGGGATGACTAATGAAAAACTGTTTTTT
TRBJ2-3 | TRBD2 | - | TRBV20-1 | CSARGVVAGGLTDTQYF | TGCAGTGCTAGAGGAGTAGTAGCGGGAGGACTCACAGATACGCAGTATTTT
TRBJ1-5 | - | many | TRBV4-1 | CASSQDRSVNQPQHF | TGCGCCAGCAGCCAAGATCGCAGCGTCAATCAGCCCCAGCATTTT
TRBJ2-1 | - | many | TRBV5-1 | CASSAQTEIYNEQFF | TGCGCCAGCAGCGCCCAGACAGAGATTTACAATGAGCAGTTCTTC
TRBJ2-6 | - | many | TRBV5-5 | CASSSRQSGANVLTF | TGTGCCAGCAGCTCTAGACAGTCTGGGGCCAACGTCCTGACTTTC
TRBJ2-7 | - | many | TRBV5-1 | CASSLGGRPWDEQYF | TGCGCCAGCAGCTTGGGGGGACGGCCTTGGGACGAGCAGTACTTC
TRBJ2-5 | TRBD1 | - | TRBV5-1 | CASGEGQGWRWQVTQYF | TGCGCCAGCGGTGAAGGACAGGGGTGGAGGTGGCAAGTGACCCAGTACTTC
TRBJ2-1 | TRBD2 | many | TRBV27 | CASSRLAGGLLHEQFF | TGTGCCAGCAGCCGACTAGCGGGAGGGCTGTTACATGAGCAGTTCTTC
TRBJ1-1 | - | many | TRBV6-6 | CASSLTGENTEAFF | TGTGCCAGCAGTCTAACAGGAGAGAACACTGAAGCTTTCTTT
TRBJ1-3 | TRBD1 | many | TRBV9 | CASSVEGTGTTGNTIYF | TGTGCCAGCAGCGTAGAAGGGACAGGGACCACGGGAAACACCATATATTTT
TRBJ2-7 | TRBD2 | many | TRBV12-3/TRBV12-4 | CASSPGLAGPYEQYF | TGTGCCAGCAGTCCGGGACTAGCGGGGCCCTACGAGCAGTACTTC
TRBJ2-7 | - | - | TRBV9 | CASSVDAFREQYF | TGTGCCAGCAGCGTAGACGCCTTTAGGGAGCAGTACTTC
TRBJ1-2 | - | few | TRBV20-1 | CSAKPGAGANYGYTF | TGCAGTGCTAAACCAGGAGCGGGCGCTAACTATGGCTACACCTTC
TRBJ2-5 | - | many | TRBV7-2 | CASSWTNTETQYF | TGTGCCAGCAGCTGGACCAATACAGAGACCCAGTACTTC